This TCR beta chain was found in a study of T cell changes during pregnancy in multiple sclerosis. The table came from immunoSEQ multiplex PCR; TCRdb's copy has only in-frame clones and leaves some out. This repertoire shows 84,000 or so clones, about 94% found once; its top ten account for about 2.3%. Looked up from germline, CDR1 is PRHDT and CDR2 is FYEKMQ (reference sequence). This CDR3 spans 12 amino acids. V was clipped by 3 bases and J by 4 bases, with 4 bases between them. The sequence was obtained from a female donor with multiple sclerosis, enrolled in a pregnancy study. The chain is built from TRBV13 and TRBJ1-3; D gene ambiguous. Specimen: peripheral blood, collected in the third trimester of pregnancy. The CDR3 region has the DNA TGTGCCAGCAGCTTCTTCGGAAACACCATATATTTT. Protein sequence: CASSFFGNTIYF.